These 26 T cell receptor beta chains came from one sample sequenced in a study of T cells after yellow fever vaccination. TCRdb reprocessed the 5' RACE reads via MiXCR and lists one record per CDR3 protein. The profile shows some 300,000 distinct CDR3 sequences, about 10% of them singletons. The material sequenced was CD4+ T cells sorted from PBMCs, taken 5 days after the yellow fever booster vaccination. Receptors were obtained from a man between 18 and 29 years old who received the YFV17D yellow fever vaccine.

The V call is TRBV4-2, the J call TRBJ1-3, with TRBD1 as a possible D gene (5 bases). V lost 0 bases and J lost 5, with 11 bases in between. Germline-derived CDR1 and CDR2 are LGHNA and YNFKEQ. The CDR3 contains 15 residues. The CDR3 region has the DNA TGTGCCAGCAGCCAAGATGAAAGGGGTCGAAACACCATATATTTT. Its translation is CASSQDERGRNTIYF.

This chain connects TRBV10-2 to TRBJ2-2; D unclear. This CDR3 region has 16 residues. The ends were cut back, 3 bases at V and 0 bases at J, with 11 bases in the middle. From germline, CDR1 is WSHSY and CDR2 SAAADI. In DNA form, the CDR3 reads TGCGCCAGCAGTGAACAAGCCCCCGCGAACACCGGGGAGCTGTTTTTT. Translating gives CASSEQAPANTGELFF.

The chain links TRBV24-1 to TRBJ1-5; D is unclear. From germline, CDR1 is KGHDR and CDR2 SFDVKD. This CDR3 contains 14 residues. V lost 5 bases, J lost 0 bases, and 7 bases lay in between. The CDR3 nucleotides are TGTGCCACCAGTGTTTGGGATAGCAATCAGCCCCAGCATTTT. Translated, it gives CATSVWDSNQPQHF.

This clonotype came up a few times. The chain employs TRBV7-9 and TRBJ1-1; possibly TRBD1 for D (5 bases). There are 16 residues in the CDR3. V shed 1 base and J shed 1 base, with 13 bases lying between them. Germline CDR1 and CDR2: SEHNR and FQNEAQ (reference sequence). The CDR3 sequence: CASSLVFLGENTEAFF. The CDR3 nucleotides are TGTGCCAGCAGCTTAGTCTTTCTGGGGGAGAACACTGAAGCTTTCTTT.

This clonotype was seen at least ten times. V is TRBV7-9 and J is TRBJ2-5, with D uncertain. Trimming took off 3 bases at V and 1 base at J, with 6 bases between the two ends. CDR1 is SEHNR and CDR2 is FQNEAQ in the germline V gene (reference sequence). This CDR3 is built from 13 residues. The CDR3 sequence is CASSFGVQETQYF. DNA for the CDR3: TGTGCCAGCAGCTTTGGGGTCCAAGAGACCCAGTACTTC.

This clonotype was detected only a few times. The V and J genes are TRBV18 and TRBJ2-1; possible D gene TRBD2, 5 bases. CDR1 and CDR2 from the germline V gene are KGHSH and LQKENI. V lost 0 bases to trimming and J lost 9 bases, with 9 bases between them. CDR3 length: 13 amino acids. The chain's CDR3 is CASSPPTRAEQFF. For the CDR3, the DNA is TGTGCCAGCTCACCACCAACGCGGGCTGAGCAGTTCTTC.

This chain joins TRBV10-3 and TRBJ1-6, with unresolved D. There are 13 residues in the CDR3. The V end lost 6 bases, the J end lost 14 bases, and 17 bases lay between the germline ends. CDR1 is ENHRY, CDR2 SYGVKD, per germline. DNA for the CDR3: TGTGCCATCAGCGAGCCCTCGGTATCCGCCCTCCACTTT. Translating gives CAISEPSVSALHF.

In its sample, this clonotype was seen many times. The V call is TRBV14, the J call TRBJ2-3; 10 bases agree with TRBD1. V lost 4 bases and J lost 3; bases outside the gene matches: 4. The CDR3 covers 15 residues. Looked up from germline, CDR1 is SGHDN and CDR2 is FVKESK. The CDR3 is CASSPGTGETDTQYF. The CDR3 DNA is TGTGCCAGCAGCCCCGGGACAGGGGAGACAGATACGCAGTATTTT.

The chain combines TRBV7-3 with TRBJ2-1; D is possibly TRBD1 or TRBD2 (6 bases each). Trimming pared 4 bases from V and 9 bases from J, leaving 13 bases between. Germline V lookup: CDR1 SGHTA, CDR2 FQGTGA. This CDR3 spans 13 amino acids. The CDR3 reads CASSSSGGTEQFF. CDR3 bases: TGTGCCAGCAGCTCGTCCGGGGGCACTGAGCAGTTCTTC.

The gene calls are TRBV6-1 and TRBJ1-2; TRBD1 is a possible D gene (6 bases). The CDR3 has 15 amino acids. Germline CDR1 MNHNS, CDR2 SASEGT. V lost 6 bases to trimming and J lost 4 bases, with 18 bases between them. The CDR3 reads CASRAGPGASYGYTF. CDR3 bases: TGTGCCAGCAGAGCCGGCCCAGGGGCGAGCTATGGCTACACCTTC.

The chain carries TRBV7-2 and TRBJ2-4; 8 bases match TRBD1. Trimming took 5 bases from V and 9 from J; bases not matched to a gene: 9. The germline gives CDR1 SGHTA, CDR2 FQGNSA. This CDR3 contains 14 residues. DNA for the CDR3: TGTGCCAGCAGCCCCGACAGGGGATTTGGCATTCAGTACTTC. Translating it yields CASSPDRGFGIQYF.

This clonotype was found many times. This chain uses TRBV20-1 with TRBJ2-5; the D is unclear. CDR1 is DFQATT, CDR2 SNEGSKA, per germline (reference sequence). V lost 1 base, J lost 5 bases, and 5 bases lay in between. This CDR3 spans 11 amino acids. The CDR3 DNA is TGCAGTGCTAGAGTTCAGGAGACCCAGTACTTC. Translation: CSARVQETQYF.

This clonotype showed up many times. The chain has TRBV30 and TRBJ1-5; tentative D call: TRBD1 (5 bases). This CDR3 is 13 amino acids long. The germline V gene encodes CDR1 GTSNPN and CDR2 SVGIG (reference sequence). Trimming took off 2 bases at V and 4 bases at J, with 9 bases between the two ends. The CDR3 reads CAWSRAGNQPQHF. The CDR3 DNA follows: TGTGCCTGGAGTCGGGCAGGGAATCAGCCCCAGCATTTT.

At least ten counts were recorded for this clonotype. The genes are TRBV29-1 and TRBJ2-3, with 12 positions matching TRBD1. The CDR3 sequence is 16 residues long. The V segment lost 5 bases and the J segment 5 bases; nucleotides outside the gene matches: 11. The germline V gene has CDR1 SQVTM and CDR2 ANQGSEA. The CDR3 region has the DNA TGCAGCGTTATAAAGTCCGGGACAGGGGGCGTAGATACGCAGTATTTT. Amino acid sequence: CSVIKSGTGGVDTQYF.

CDR3 region: CASSLGRVTGELFF. The CDR3 coding sequence is TGTGCCAGCAGCTTGGGCAGGGTCACCGGGGAGCTGTTTTTT. This chain uses TRBV5-6 with TRBJ2-2; maybe TRBD1 (5 bases). Germline assignment: CDR1 SGHDT and CDR2 YYEEEE. The V and J ends lost 0 bases and 4 bases respectively, with 7 bases between them. The CDR3 is 14 residues long.

This clonotype appeared a few times. The chain joins TRBV20-1 to TRBJ1-2; TRBD1 is a possible D gene (5 bases). The germline V gene has CDR1 DFQATT and CDR2 SNEGSKA (reference sequence). V lost 5 bases, J lost 8 bases, and 27 bases lay in between. The CDR3 is 16 amino acids. The CDR3 here is CSALSTGLRADLGYTF. CDR3 nucleotide sequence: TGCAGTGCTTTGTCGACGGGACTCCGGGCGGATTTAGGCTACACCTTC.

This clonotype has just a few counts. The genes are TRBV5-1 and TRBJ2-1, with 10 bases lining up with TRBD1. The CDR3 sequence is 16 residues long. J gave up 8 bases and V 4 bases, and 12 bases lay outside the gene matches. Germline CDR1 and CDR2: SGHRS and YFSETQ. The CDR3 region is CASSSSLTGGVYEQFF. CDR3 DNA sequence: TGCGCCAGCAGCAGCTCTCTGACAGGGGGCGTTTATGAGCAGTTCTTC.

This clonotype has a count of ten or more. V and J are TRBV18 and TRBJ2-3; D gene unclear. V was cut by 5 bases and J by 2 bases, with 14 bases left in between. This CDR3 spans 15 amino acids. Germline CDR1 is KGHSH and CDR2 is LQKENI. The DNA for the CDR3 is TGTGCCAGCTCAGTTTCGGGCCGAATCACAGATACGCAGTATTTT. This sequence encodes CASSVSGRITDTQYF. The complete variable domain, with remaining parts taken from reference TRBV18 and TRBJ2-3, reads NAGVMQNPRHLVRRRGQEARLRCSPMKGHSHVYWYRQLPEEGLKFMVYLQKENIIDESGMPKERFSAEFPKEGPSILRIQQVVRGDSAAYFCASSVSGRITDTQYFGPGTRLTVL.

This clonotype was observed at least ten times. V is TRBV5-1 and J is TRBJ1-4; TRBD1 might be the D (6 bases). The CDR3 contains 15 residues. Germline values: CDR1 SGHRS, CDR2 YFSETQ. V lost 4 bases and J lost 5, with 15 bases in between. CDR3 region: CASSQGWGQNEKLFF. DNA for the CDR3: TGCGCCAGCAGCCAGGGATGGGGGCAAAATGAAAAACTGTTTTTT.

The rearrangement joins TRBV6-5 to TRBJ2-7; D possibly corresponds to TRBD1 (5 bases). CDR1 is MNHEY, CDR2 SVGAGI, per germline. This CDR3 is built from 11 residues. V lost 6 bases and J lost 7, with 10 bases in between. The CDR3 DNA sequence: TGTGCCAGCAGGTCCGACAGTGAGCAGTACTTC. Amino acid sequence: CASRSDSEQYF.

In its sample, this clonotype was seen many times. The chain links TRBV9 to TRBJ2-3; 10 nucleotides line up with TRBD2. The V gene end was trimmed by 3 bases and the J gene end by 2 bases; junction bases not matched to a gene: 9. Germline V gives CDR1 SGDLS, CDR2 YYNGEE. This CDR3 contains 17 residues. CDR3: CASSAGVGLAFTDTQYF. Written as DNA, the CDR3 is TGTGCCAGCAGCGCCGGCGTGGGACTAGCGTTCACAGATACGCAGTATTTT.

This clonotype was counted between two and nine times. V gene TRBV7-3 combines with J gene TRBJ2-3; D perhaps matches TRBD2 (6 bases). Per the germline V gene, CDR1 is SGHTA and CDR2 is FQGTGA. V was trimmed by 8 bases and J by 0 bases, leaving 21 bases between them. The CDR3 is 17 amino acids. This CDR3 reads CASYRDFSLTSTDTQYF. The CDR3 bases are TGTGCCAGCTACCGGGACTTTTCTCTAACTAGCACAGATACGCAGTATTTT.

The chain is built from TRBV5-6 and TRBJ1-3; D gene uncertain. V dropped 0 bases and J dropped 0 bases, with 10 bases sitting between them. Germline CDR1 is SGHDT and CDR2 is YYEEEE. The CDR3 contains 16 residues. CDR3 protein: CASSLGHLSSGNTIYF. For the CDR3, the DNA is TGTGCCAGCAGCTTGGGCCACTTAAGCTCTGGAAACACCATATATTTT.

This clonotype was recorded at least ten times. The V call is TRBV5-1, the J call TRBJ2-5; D call uncertain. The CDR3 has 14 residues. Germline lookup yields CDR1 SGHRS and CDR2 YFSETQ. V dropped 3 bases and J dropped 4 bases, with 13 bases sitting between them. The CDR3 here is CASSSEGRRETQYF. As DNA, the CDR3 is TGCGCCAGCAGCTCCGAAGGGCGACGAGAGACCCAGTACTTC.

The chain couples TRBV5-6 to TRBJ1-2, with 7 bases lining up with TRBD1. The CDR3 covers 13 residues. The V gene's germline CDR1 is SGHDT and CDR2 YYEEEE. Losses at the gene ends were 5 bases for V and 8 bases for J; bases not matched to a gene: 9. The CDR3 DNA reads as TGTGCCAGCAGTCGTGACAGGGCTAACGGCTACACCTTC. Translated, it gives CASSRDRANGYTF.

The V and J genes are TRBV19 and TRBJ1-2; TRBD1 aligns across 8 bases. The CDR3 runs 13 residues. After removal of 5 bases from V and 6 bases from J, the junction contained 5 bases not matched to a gene. CDR1 and CDR2 (germline): LNHDA, SQIVND (reference sequence). DNA of the CDR3: TGTGCCAGTAGTCTCAGGGGGCCTGATGGCTACACCTTC. It encodes CASSLRGPDGYTF.